One T cell receptor beta chain is described in this entry. This CDR3 region has 16 residues. V lost 3 bases, J lost 2 bases, and 9 bases stayed unmatched. Germline CDR1 reads ENHRY; CDR2 reads SYGVKD. The assay, immunoSEQ v3.0, was run at survey level. Sequencing used immunoSEQ multiplex PCR; TCRdb keeps in-frame clones, though not all of them. There are over 10,000 clones in the sample; around 90% occur only once, and 22% lies in the top ten. These data come from a study of long-term antiretroviral therapy in people with HIV. This rearrangement joins TRBV10-3 to TRBJ2-7, with 8 bases aligning to TRBD1. This receptor was identified in a woman between 35 and 50 years old with HIV. This sample comprised unsorted PBMCs, obtained 2.1 years after starting antiretroviral therapy. The CDR3 here is CAISETGRGLPYEQYF. CDR3 bases: TGTGCCATCAGTGAAACCGGCAGGGGGCTACCCTACGAGCAGTACTTC.